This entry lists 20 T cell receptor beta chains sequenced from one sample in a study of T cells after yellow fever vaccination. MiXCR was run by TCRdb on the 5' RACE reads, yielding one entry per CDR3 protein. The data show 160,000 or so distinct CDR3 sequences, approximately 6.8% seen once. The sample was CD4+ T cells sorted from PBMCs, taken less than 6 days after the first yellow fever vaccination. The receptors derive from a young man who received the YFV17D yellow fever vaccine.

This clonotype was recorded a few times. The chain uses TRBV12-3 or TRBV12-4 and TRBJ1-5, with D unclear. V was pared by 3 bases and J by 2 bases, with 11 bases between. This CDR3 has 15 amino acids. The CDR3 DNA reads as TGTGCCAGCAGTTTCTTAACGGTCGGCAATCAGCCCCAGCATTTT. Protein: CASSFLTVGNQPQHF.

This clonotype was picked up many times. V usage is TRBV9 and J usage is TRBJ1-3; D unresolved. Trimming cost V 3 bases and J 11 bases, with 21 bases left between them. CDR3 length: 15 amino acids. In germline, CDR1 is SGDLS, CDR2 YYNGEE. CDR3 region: CASSDHPEERTSIYF. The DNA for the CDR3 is TGTGCCAGCAGCGACCACCCGGAGGAGAGGACCTCCATATATTTT.

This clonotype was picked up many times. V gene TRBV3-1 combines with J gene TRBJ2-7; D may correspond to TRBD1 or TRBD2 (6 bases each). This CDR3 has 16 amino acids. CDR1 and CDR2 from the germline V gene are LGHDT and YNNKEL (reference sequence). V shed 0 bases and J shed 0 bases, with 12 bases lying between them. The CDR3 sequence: CASSQDEGGCSYEQYV. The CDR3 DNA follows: TGTGCCAGCAGCCAAGATGAAGGGGGGTGCTCCTACGAGCAGTACGTC.

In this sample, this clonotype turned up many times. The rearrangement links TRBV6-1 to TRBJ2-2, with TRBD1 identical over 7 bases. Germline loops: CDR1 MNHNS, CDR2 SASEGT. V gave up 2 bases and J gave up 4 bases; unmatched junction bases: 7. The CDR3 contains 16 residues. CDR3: CASSELGTEVTGELFF. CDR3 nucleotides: TGTGCCAGCAGTGAACTGGGGACAGAGGTCACCGGGGAGCTGTTTTTT.

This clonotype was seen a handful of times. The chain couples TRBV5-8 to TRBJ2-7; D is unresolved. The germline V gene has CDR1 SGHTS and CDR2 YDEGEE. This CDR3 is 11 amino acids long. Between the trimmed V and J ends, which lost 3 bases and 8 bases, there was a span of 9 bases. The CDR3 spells CASSYPWQQYF. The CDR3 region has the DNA TGTGCCAGCAGCTACCCTTGGCAGCAGTACTTC.

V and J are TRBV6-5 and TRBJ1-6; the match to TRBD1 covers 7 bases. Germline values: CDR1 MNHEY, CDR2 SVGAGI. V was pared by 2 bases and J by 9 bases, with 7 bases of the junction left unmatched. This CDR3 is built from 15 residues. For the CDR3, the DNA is TGTGCCAGCAGTTACAGGGGGCAGGGAGGTTCACCCCTCCACTTT. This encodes CASSYRGQGGSPLHF.

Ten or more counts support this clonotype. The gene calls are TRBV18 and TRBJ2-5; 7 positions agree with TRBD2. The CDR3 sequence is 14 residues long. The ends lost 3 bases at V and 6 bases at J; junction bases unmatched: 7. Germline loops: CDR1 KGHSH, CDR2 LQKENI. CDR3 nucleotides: TGTGCCAGCTCACCTTCCTGGGGGGGACAGACCCAGTACTTC. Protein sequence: CASSPSWGGQTQYF.

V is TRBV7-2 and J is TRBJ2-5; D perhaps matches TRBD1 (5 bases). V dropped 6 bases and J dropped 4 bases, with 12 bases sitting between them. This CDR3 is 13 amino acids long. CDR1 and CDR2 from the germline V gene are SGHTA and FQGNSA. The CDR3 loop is CASRSRVGETQYF. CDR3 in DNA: TGTGCCAGCAGATCCAGGGTCGGAGAGACCCAGTACTTC.

The DNA for the CDR3 is TGCAGTGCCAACTATCGACAGCCGCGGGAGGGAGCTTTCTTT. It translates to CSANYRQPREGAFF. V gene TRBV20-1 combines with J gene TRBJ1-1; possible D gene TRBD1, 5 bases. The germline CDR1 and CDR2 sequences are DFQATT and SNEGSKA (reference sequence). The germline V and J ends were trimmed by 6 bases and 10 bases, with 24 bases remaining between them. The CDR3 has 14 residues.

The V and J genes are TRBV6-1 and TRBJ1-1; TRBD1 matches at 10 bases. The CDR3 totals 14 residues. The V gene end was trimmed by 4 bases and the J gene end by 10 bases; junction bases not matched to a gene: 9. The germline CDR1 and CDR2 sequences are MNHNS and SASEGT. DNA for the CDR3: TGTGCCAGCAGTGTGGGACAGGGGCCTTCATTAGCTTTCTTT. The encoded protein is CASSVGQGPSLAFF.

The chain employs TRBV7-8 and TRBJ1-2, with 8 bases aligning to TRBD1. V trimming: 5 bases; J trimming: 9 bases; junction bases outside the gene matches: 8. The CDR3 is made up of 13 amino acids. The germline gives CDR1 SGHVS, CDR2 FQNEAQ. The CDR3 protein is CASSRGQGGRYTF. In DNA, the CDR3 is TGTGCCAGCAGCCGAGGACAGGGTGGGCGCTACACCTTC.

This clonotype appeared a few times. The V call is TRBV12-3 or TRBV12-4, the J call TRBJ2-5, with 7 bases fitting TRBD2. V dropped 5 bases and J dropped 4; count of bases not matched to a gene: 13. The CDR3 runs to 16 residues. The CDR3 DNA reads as TGTGCCAGCAGTCCCGGGTGGGAGGGGTACGGAGAGACCCAGTACTTC. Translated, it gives CASSPGWEGYGETQYF.

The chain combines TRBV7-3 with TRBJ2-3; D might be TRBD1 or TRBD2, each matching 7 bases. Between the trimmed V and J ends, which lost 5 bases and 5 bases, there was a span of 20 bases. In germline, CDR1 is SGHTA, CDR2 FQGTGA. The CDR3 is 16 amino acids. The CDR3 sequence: CASSPQDTGEGDTQYF. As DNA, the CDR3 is TGTGCCAGCAGCCCTCAGGACACAGGGGAGGGAGATACGCAGTATTTT.

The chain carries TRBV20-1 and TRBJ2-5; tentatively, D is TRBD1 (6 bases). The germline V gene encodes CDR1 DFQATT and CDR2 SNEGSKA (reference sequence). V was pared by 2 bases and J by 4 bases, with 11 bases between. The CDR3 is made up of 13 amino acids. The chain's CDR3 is CSARSLGGETQYF. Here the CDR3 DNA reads TGCAGTGCTAGATCCCTAGGGGGAGAGACCCAGTACTTC.

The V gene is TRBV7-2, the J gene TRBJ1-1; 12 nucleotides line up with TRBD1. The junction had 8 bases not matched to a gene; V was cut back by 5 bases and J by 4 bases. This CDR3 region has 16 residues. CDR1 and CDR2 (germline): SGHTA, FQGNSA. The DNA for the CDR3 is TGTGCCAGCAGCATTCGACCGGGACAGGGGGCCACTGAAGCTTTCTTT. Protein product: CASSIRPGQGATEAFF.

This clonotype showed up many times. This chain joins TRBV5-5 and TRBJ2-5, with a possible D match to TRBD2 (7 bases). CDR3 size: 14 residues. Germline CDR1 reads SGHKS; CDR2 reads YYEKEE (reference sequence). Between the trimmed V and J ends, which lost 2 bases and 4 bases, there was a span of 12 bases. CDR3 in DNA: TGTGCCAGCAGCTTTATAGGGGGGGGAGAGACCCAGTACTTC. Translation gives CASSFIGGGETQYF.

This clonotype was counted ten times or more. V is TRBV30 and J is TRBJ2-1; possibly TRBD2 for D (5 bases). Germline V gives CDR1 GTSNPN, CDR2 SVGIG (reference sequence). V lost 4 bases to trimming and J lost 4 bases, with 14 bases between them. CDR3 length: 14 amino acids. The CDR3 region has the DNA TGTGCCTGGAATGTCCGGGGTTGGTACAATGAGCAGTTCTTC. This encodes CAWNVRGWYNEQFF.

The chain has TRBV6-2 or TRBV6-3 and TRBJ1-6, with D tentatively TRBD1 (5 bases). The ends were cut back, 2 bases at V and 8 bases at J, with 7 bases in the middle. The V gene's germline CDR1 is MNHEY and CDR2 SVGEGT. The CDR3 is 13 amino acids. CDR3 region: CASSYRGDSPLHF. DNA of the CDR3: TGTGCCAGCAGTTACAGGGGAGATTCACCCCTCCACTTT.

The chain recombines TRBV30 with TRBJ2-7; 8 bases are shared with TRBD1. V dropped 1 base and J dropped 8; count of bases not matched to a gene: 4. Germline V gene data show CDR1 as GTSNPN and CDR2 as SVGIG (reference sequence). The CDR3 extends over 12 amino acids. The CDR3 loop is CAWSGTGSKQYF. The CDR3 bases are TGTGCCTGGAGTGGGACAGGGTCGAAGCAGTACTTC.

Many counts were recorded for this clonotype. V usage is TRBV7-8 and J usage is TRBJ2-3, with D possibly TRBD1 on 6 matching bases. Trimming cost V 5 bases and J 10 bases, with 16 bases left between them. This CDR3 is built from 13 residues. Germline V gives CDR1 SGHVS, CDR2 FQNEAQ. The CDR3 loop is CASSPTGSVAQYF. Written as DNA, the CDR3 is TGTGCCAGCAGCCCTACAGGGAGTGTCGCGCAGTATTTT.